The sample holds many counts of the clone carrying this T cell receptor beta chain. These data belong to a study of CD8+CD57+ T cells in acquired aplastic anemia. CDR3 and TCR beta VDJ profiling relied on a genomic DNA template. TCRdb processed the reads anew with MiXCR; each CDR3 protein has one entry. Among hundreds of thousands of distinct CDR3 sequences listed, around 72% were seen once. Trimming took 1 base from V and 8 from J; bases not matched to a gene: 7. CDR3 length: 15 amino acids. CDR1 LGHNA and CDR2 YSLEER come from the germline V gene. The chain employs TRBV4-3 and TRBJ2-1, with 8 bases identical to TRBD2. Sequencing was performed on sorted CD4+, CD8+, or CD8+CD57+ T cells (not recorded which) from PBMCs. This TCR was sampled from a human donor in good health, serving as a control. CDR3 sequence reads: CASSQGIVGGDEQFF. CDR3 bases: TGCGCCAGCAGCCAAGGAATTGTCGGGGGGGATGAGCAGTTCTTC.